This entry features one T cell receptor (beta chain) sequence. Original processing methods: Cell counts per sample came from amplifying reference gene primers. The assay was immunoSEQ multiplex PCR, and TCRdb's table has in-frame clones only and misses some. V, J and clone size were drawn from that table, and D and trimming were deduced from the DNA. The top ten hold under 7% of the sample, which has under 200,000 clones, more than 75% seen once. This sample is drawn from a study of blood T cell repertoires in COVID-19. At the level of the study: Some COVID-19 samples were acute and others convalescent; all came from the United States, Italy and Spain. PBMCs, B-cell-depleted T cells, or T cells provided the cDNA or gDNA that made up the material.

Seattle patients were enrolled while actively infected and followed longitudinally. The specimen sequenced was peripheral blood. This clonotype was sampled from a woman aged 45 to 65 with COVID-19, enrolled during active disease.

The CDR3 protein is CASSLMASGTDTQYF. As DNA, the CDR3 is TGTGCCAGCAGCTTAATGGCTAGCGGCACAGATACGCAGTATTTT. The chain employs TRBV7-3 and TRBJ2-3; TRBD2 might be the D (6 bases). The CDR3 sequence is 15 residues long. Trimming shortened V by 1 base and J by 1 base, and 9 bases separated the two germline ends. The germline CDR1 and CDR2 sequences are SGHTA and FQGTGA. Drawing the rest from reference TRBV7-3 and TRBJ2-3, the complete variable domain is GAGVSQTPSNKVTEKGKYVELRCDPISGHTALYWYRQSLGQGPEFLIYFQGTGAADDSGLPNDRFFAVRPEGSVSTLKIQRTERGDSAVYLCASSLMASGTDTQYFGPGTRLTVL.